These 18 T cell receptor beta chains came from one sample sequenced in a study of T cell repertoires in cytomegalovirus infection. A single record per CDR3 protein comes from TCRdb applying MiXCR to the reads. The sample yields 450,000 to 550,000 distinct CDR3 sequences, about 15% seen once. Sequencing was carried out using CD8+ T cells from PBMCs. These receptors originate from a human donor in good health (CMV status not recorded). Some clones in this sample may be carry-over from other donors' samples.

Details on this clonotype: Possible read error: a much larger clone is one base away. The CDR3 ends on some other residue instead of the conserved phenylalanine or tryptophan, so this is likely a read error. The chain carries TRBV11-1 and TRBJ2-7; D not certain. Germline V gene data show CDR1 as SGHAT and CDR2 as FQDESV (reference sequence). The CDR3 is made up of 14 amino acids. Trimming stripped 5 bases from V and 1 base from J, with 12 bases between. CDR3 amino acids: CASSQYTSSYEQYL. CDR3 nucleotides: TGTGCCAGCAGCCAATACACGAGTTCCTACGAGCAGTACTTA.

The rearrangement uses TRBV11-2 and TRBJ2-7; 8 nucleotides match TRBD2. Looked up from germline, CDR1 is SGHAT and CDR2 is FQNNGV. Unmatched junction bases numbered 11, after V lost 2 bases and J lost 5 bases. CDR3 length: 16 residues. Written as DNA, the CDR3 is TGTGCCAGCAGCTTAATCCGGGGGGGGCAATCCGACGAGCAGTACTTC. Translating gives CASSLIRGGQSDEQYF.

This clonotype was seen ten or more times. The chain employs TRBV4-2 and TRBJ2-1, with D perhaps TRBD2 (6 bases). V dropped 4 bases and J dropped 14 bases, with 24 bases sitting between them. The CDR3 is 15 residues long. Germline-derived CDR1 and CDR2 are LGHNA and YNFKEQ. In DNA form, the CDR3 reads TGTGCCAGCAGCCCCGGTCGGGGGAGACTCCTACAGGAGTTCTTC. Translation gives CASSPGRGRLLQEFF.

This clonotype was recorded only once. A junction end diverges from the germline sequence, so it may reflect a read error. This chain joins TRBV7-9 and TRBJ2-1; no firm D call. The V gene's germline CDR1 is SEHNR and CDR2 FQNEAQ (reference sequence). The CDR3 has 16 amino acids. Here the CDR3 DNA reads TGTGCCAGCAGCTTGAATAGTAGTCGCTTCGACAATGAGAAGTTCTTC. Residues: CASSLNSSRFDNEKFF.

This clonotype was observed at least ten times. The V and J genes are TRBV6-5 and TRBJ2-2; D possibly corresponds to TRBD2 (6 bases). V was shortened by 1 base and J by 3 bases, with 9 bases between the two germline ends. Germline V gene data show CDR1 as MNHEY and CDR2 as SVGAGI. The length of the CDR3 is 15 residues. For the CDR3, the DNA is TGTGCCAGCAGTTACTATACGGGAGACACCGGGGAGCTGTTTTTT. Encoded protein: CASSYYTGDTGELFF.

This clonotype was recorded many times. This chain links TRBV12-5 with TRBJ1-1; D perhaps matches TRBD1 (6 bases). Germline V gene sequence: CDR1 LGHNT, CDR2 FRNRAP. The CDR3 totals 14 residues. V was pared by 4 bases and J by 4 bases, with 13 bases between. The CDR3 spells CASGSTGLSTEAFF. CDR3 in DNA: TGTGCTAGTGGTTCCACAGGGTTGAGCACTGAAGCTTTCTTT. The full variable domain, in which reference TRBV12-5 and TRBJ1-1 provide the parts outside the CDR3, is DARVTQTPRHKVTEMGQEVTMRCQPILGHNTVFWYRQTMMQGLELLAYFRNRAPLDDSGMPKDRFSAEMPDATLATLKIQPSEPRDSAVYFCASGSTGLSTEAFFGQGTRLTVV.

This clonotype was detected ten times or more. The rearrangement uses TRBV11-2 and TRBJ1-4, with D hard to call. CDR1 SGHAT and CDR2 FQNNGV come from the germline V gene. The CDR3 is made up of 16 amino acids. The V end lost 4 bases, the J end lost 3 bases, and 15 bases lay between the germline ends. CDR3 amino acids: CASSYGTELSNEKLFF. In DNA form, the CDR3 reads TGTGCCAGCAGCTACGGTACAGAACTTTCTAATGAAAAACTGTTTTTT. Full variable domain (outside the CDR3, taken from reference TRBV11-2 and TRBJ1-4): EAGVAQSPRYKIIEKRQSVAFWCNPISGHATLYWYQQILGQGPKLLIQFQNNGVVDDSQLPKDRFSAERLKGVDSTLKIQPAKLEDSAVYLCASSYGTELSNEKLFFGSGTQLSVL.

V and J are TRBV6-6 and TRBJ2-3; TRBD2 matches 11 bases. CDR1 and CDR2 (germline): MNHNY, SVGAGI (reference sequence). V was pared by 6 bases and J by 0 bases, with 5 bases of the junction left unmatched. The CDR3 has 16 amino acids. DNA for the CDR3: TGTGCCAGCAGGGAGACTAGCGGGACTAGCACAGATACGCAGTATTTT. Translating it yields CASRETSGTSTDTQYF.

The V gene is TRBV14, the J gene TRBJ2-7; 9 bases line up with TRBD2. V dropped 7 bases and J dropped 7; count of bases not matched to a gene: 8. Germline lookup yields CDR1 SGHDN and CDR2 FVKESK. The CDR3 contains 13 residues. CDR3 sequence (DNA): TGTGCCAGCAATTTAGCGGGAGCCGGAGAGCAGTACTTC. Its translation is CASNLAGAGEQYF. Together with reference TRBV14 and TRBJ2-7, the CDR3 gives the full variable domain: EAGVTQFPSHSVIEKGQTVTLRCDPISGHDNLYWYRRVMGKEIKFLLHFVKESKQDESGMPNNRFLAERTGGTYSTLKVQPAELEDSGVYFCASNLAGAGEQYFGPGTRLTVT.

This clonotype was counted ten times or more. The chain is built from TRBV10-3 and TRBJ2-5; the match to TRBD2 covers 8 bases. The germline gives CDR1 ENHRY, CDR2 SYGVKD. The CDR3 is made up of 14 amino acids. The trim removed 2 bases at V and 4 bases at J, leaving 3 bases unmatched. The CDR3 bases are TGTGCCATCAGTGAGCGGGAGGGCCGAGAGACCCAGTACTTC. As protein: CAISEREGRETQYF.

This clonotype showed up many times. The chain carries TRBV14 and TRBJ2-5; TRBD1 might be the D (5 bases). There are 14 residues in the CDR3. V was pared by 4 bases and J by 1 base, with 10 bases between. Germline lookup yields CDR1 SGHDN and CDR2 FVKESK. CDR3 loop: CASSPTGAQETQYF. Written as DNA, the CDR3 is TGTGCCAGCAGCCCAACAGGAGCCCAAGAGACCCAGTACTTC.

The table lists this clonotype with a few counts. The chain is built from TRBV5-1 and TRBJ1-2; no clear D. V was clipped by 4 bases and J by 7 bases, with 11 bases between them. The CDR3 length is 12 residues. Germline V gene sequence: CDR1 SGHRS, CDR2 YFSETQ. DNA for the CDR3: TGCGCCAGCAGCGGTATGAGTCCTGGCTACACCTTC. It specifies CASSGMSPGYTF. Together with reference TRBV5-1 and TRBJ1-2, the CDR3 gives the full variable domain: KAGVTQTPRYLIKTRGQQVTLSCSPISGHRSVSWYQQTPGQGLQFLFEYFSETQRNKGNFPGRFSGRQFSNSRSEMNVSTLELGDSALYLCASSGMSPGYTFGSGTRLTVV.

This clonotype was counted only a few times. The chain links TRBV28 to TRBJ2-6; 8 bases agree with TRBD2. The J segment lost 5 bases and the V segment lost 5 bases, leaving 8 bases of the junction unmatched. The germline V gene encodes CDR1 MDHEN and CDR2 SYDVKM. The CDR3 sequence is 16 residues long. In nucleotides, the CDR3 is TGTGCCAGCAGTCCCGCGGGGGGCGGCTGGGCCAACGTCCTGACTTTC. It translates to CASSPAGGGWANVLTF.

This clonotype has a count of ten or more. The rearrangement links TRBV10-3 to TRBJ1-1, with D maybe TRBD1 (6 bases). Between the trimmed V and J ends, which lost 7 bases and 2 bases, there was a span of 11 bases. This CDR3 spans 13 amino acids. The germline V gene has CDR1 ENHRY and CDR2 SYGVKD. The CDR3 region is CAIKLQGNTEAFF. CDR3 coding DNA: TGTGCCATCAAACTACAGGGTAACACTGAAGCTTTCTTT.

In its sample, this clonotype was seen many times. This rearrangement joins TRBV28 to TRBJ2-7, with TRBD1 matching 8 bases. V lost 7 bases, J lost 2 bases, and 4 bases stayed unmatched. This CDR3 is 13 amino acids long. The germline CDR1 and CDR2 sequences are MDHEN and SYDVKM. The CDR3 protein is CASKPDRAYEQYF. CDR3 bases: TGTGCCAGCAAACCGGACAGGGCCTACGAGCAGTACTTC.

The CDR3 here is CASSLSIETDTQYF. CDR3 DNA: TGTGCCAGCAGTTTATCGATTGAAACCGATACGCAGTATTTT. The chain combines TRBV27 with TRBJ2-3, with unresolved D. The V gene's germline CDR1 is MNHEY and CDR2 SMNVEV (reference sequence). The CDR3 length is 14 residues. V lost 0 bases and J 6 bases, leaving 10 bases between the germline ends.

This clonotype was picked up many times. The chain combines TRBV11-2 with TRBJ2-1; D is perhaps TRBD1 (5 bases). Germline V gene sequence: CDR1 SGHAT, CDR2 FQNNGV. V lost 0 bases to trimming and J lost 8 bases, with 5 bases between them. The CDR3 is made up of 12 amino acids. The DNA of the CDR3 is TGTGCCAGCAGCTTAGACAGGGATGAGCAGTTCTTC. Translated, it gives CASSLDRDEQFF. Complete variable domain (other parts from reference TRBV11-2 and TRBJ2-1): EAGVAQSPRYKIIEKRQSVAFWCNPISGHATLYWYQQILGQGPKLLIQFQNNGVVDDSQLPKDRFSAERLKGVDSTLKIQPAKLEDSAVYLCASSLDRDEQFFGPGTRLTVL.

The chain carries TRBV6-1 and TRBJ2-7; the match to TRBD1 covers 11 bases. Germline-derived CDR1 and CDR2 are MNHNS and SASEGT. CDR3 length: 14 amino acids. V lost 3 bases to trimming and J lost 5 bases; unmatched junction nucleotides: 3. This CDR3 reads CASSERTGGNEQYF. The CDR3 bases are TGTGCCAGCAGTGAGCGGACAGGGGGCAACGAGCAGTACTTC.